The clone carrying this TCR beta chain was detected many times. Preparing the TCRbeta library involved the use of unique molecular identifiers. MiXCR was run by TCRdb on the PCR reads, yielding one entry per CDR3 protein. This table has just under 550,000 distinct CDR3 sequences, roughly 18% appearing once. This specimen comes from a study of T-cell reconstitution after alpha-beta-depleted transplantation in children. The CDR3 runs 15 residues. Trimming took 4 bases from V and 3 from J, leaving 16 bases between them. CDR1 is MNHEY, CDR2 SMNVEV, per germline (reference sequence). The sequence was obtained from a human donor who donated a stem cell graft to a child with acute lymphoblastic leukemia. The chain recombines TRBV27 with TRBJ2-7; tentatively, D is TRBD1 (5 bases). Here the sequenced sample was PBMCs from the stem cell graft donor, taken from the stem cell graft. The CDR3 spells CASSSSWVGHYEQYF. The DNA of the CDR3 is TGTGCCAGCAGTTCCTCTTGGGTGGGGCACTACGAGCAGTACTTC.